The 16 T cell receptor beta chains below all came from one sample that was sequenced in a study of blood T cell repertoires in COVID-19. TCRdb's table, derived via immunoSEQ multiplex PCR, lists solely in-frame clones and lacks some. The top ten clones hold over 1.1% of a sample with about 250,000 clones, 85% to 90% of them seen once. The sample was peripheral blood. Receptors originate from a man aged 80 or over with acute or convalescent COVID-19.

This clone has just one count. The chain links TRBV4-1 to TRBJ1-5; tentative D call: TRBD1 (5 bases). The CDR3 length is 15 residues. Germline V gene data show CDR1 as MGHRA and CDR2 as YSYEKL. Deletions cut 3 bases from V and 2 bases from J, with 11 bases between. The CDR3 DNA reads as TGCGCCAGCAGCCACAGGGAGGTCGGCAATCAGCCCCAGCATTTT. Amino acid sequence: CASSHREVGNQPQHF.

The V and J genes are TRBV5-6 and TRBJ1-1; the D is unclear. Germline lookup yields CDR1 SGHDT and CDR2 YYEEEE. This CDR3 has 16 amino acids. Trimming left V 4 bases short and J 4 bases short, with 20 bases between. The CDR3: CASSPGGRVRITEAFF. CDR3 DNA: TGTGCCAGCAGCCCCGGAGGGAGAGTTAGAATCACTGAAGCTTTCTTT.

The CDR3 is CASSPWGAGEVGETQYF. The DNA of the CDR3 is TGTGCCAGCAGCCCCTGGGGAGCGGGAGAGGTAGGGGAGACCCAGTACTTC. The rearrangement links TRBV5-6 to TRBJ2-5, with TRBD2 identical over 8 bases. V lost 4 bases and J lost 5; bases outside the gene matches: 16. The CDR3 runs 17 residues. Germline lookup yields CDR1 SGHDT and CDR2 YYEEEE.

This chain links TRBV7-6 with TRBJ2-3; D is unclear. V was trimmed by 2 bases and J by 0 bases, leaving 9 bases between them. The CDR3 extends over 15 amino acids. Per germline, CDR1 SGHVS and CDR2 FNYEAQ. CDR3 nucleotides: TGTGCCAGCAGCTTATTGCCCACTAGCACAGATACGCAGTATTTT. This encodes CASSLLPTSTDTQYF.

V is TRBV28 and J is TRBJ1-4; TRBD1 matches at 9 bases. Germline loops: CDR1 MDHEN, CDR2 SYDVKM. The J segment lost 6 bases and the V segment lost 6 bases, leaving 11 bases of the junction unmatched. The CDR3 consists of 16 residues. The CDR3, as DNA: TGTGCCAGCAGCTCACCGACCGGGACAGGGTATGAAAAACTGTTTTTT. This encodes CASSSPTGTGYEKLFF.

CDR3 in amino acids: CASSTLYNSPLHF. CDR3 nucleotides: TGTGCCAGTAGTACCCTTTATAATTCACCCCTCCACTTT. The J gene is TRBJ1-6, the V gene TRBV19; D uncertain. The CDR3 loop spans 13 amino acids. Germline assignment: CDR1 LNHDA and CDR2 SQIVND (reference sequence). The V gene lost 4 bases and the J gene lost 4 bases, with 5 bases spanning the gap.

The DNA of the CDR3 is TGTGCCAGCAGTTCGCCAGGGGGTTCCTACAATGAGCAGTTCTTC. Its protein is CASSSPGGSYNEQFF. V usage is TRBV27 and J usage is TRBJ2-1; 7 nucleotides line up with TRBD1. The trim removed 4 bases at V and 1 base at J, leaving 4 bases unmatched. CDR1 MNHEY and CDR2 SMNVEV come from the germline V gene (reference sequence). The CDR3 extends over 15 amino acids.

V gene TRBV11-1 combines with J gene TRBJ1-2; D remains unclear. CDR1 and CDR2 from the germline V gene are SGHAT and FQDESV (reference sequence). V was cut by 2 bases and J by 5 bases, with 18 bases left in between. The CDR3 runs to 16 residues. The CDR3 coding sequence is TGTGCCAGCAGCTTAACACCTTCCTCGGACTATTATGGCTACACCTTC. Translation gives CASSLTPSSDYYGYTF.

V usage is TRBV18 and J usage is TRBJ2-5; tentatively, D is TRBD1 (6 bases). CDR1 is KGHSH and CDR2 is LQKENI in the germline V gene. The CDR3 consists of 13 residues. The V and J ends lost 6 bases and 4 bases respectively, with 12 bases between them. This chain's CDR3 is CASSPRGGETQYF. CDR3 bases: TGTGCCAGCTCGCCAAGAGGGGGAGAGACCCAGTACTTC.

The genes are TRBV6-2 or TRBV6-3 and TRBJ1-5; 7 nucleotides line up with TRBD1. This CDR3 is 15 amino acids long. The germline V gene encodes CDR1 MNHEY and CDR2 SVGEGT. Trimming removed 5 bases from V and 3 bases from J; junction bases left unmatched: 7. CDR3 DNA: TGTGCCAGCAGTCATCGGACAGGTTACAATCAGCCCCAGCATTTT. Protein: CASSHRTGYNQPQHF.

The gene calls are TRBV27 and TRBJ2-1; 8 nucleotides agree with TRBD1. V trimming: 10 bases; J trimming: 4 bases; junction bases outside the gene matches: 9. The CDR3 totals 14 residues. Germline V gene sequence: CDR1 MNHEY, CDR2 SMNVEV (reference sequence). CDR3 residues: CATRPWTGYNEQFF. Here the CDR3 DNA reads TGTGCCACCCGGCCCTGGACAGGGTACAATGAGCAGTTCTTC.

The gene calls are TRBV5-1 and TRBJ1-2; D might be TRBD1 (6 bases). CDR3 length: 19 amino acids. Germline V gives CDR1 SGHRS, CDR2 YFSETQ. V gave up 1 base and J gave up 4 bases, with 26 bases separating them. The CDR3 sequence: CASSLTRATVEGRGYGYTF. Written as DNA, the CDR3 is TGCGCCAGCAGCTTGACCCGAGCCACCGTCGAGGGCAGGGGCTATGGCTACACCTTC.

In this sample, this clone turned up once. V gene TRBV3-1 (or the pseudogene TRBV3-2) combines with J gene TRBJ1-5; D uncertain. CDR1 LGHDT and CDR2 YNNKEL come from the germline V gene (reference sequence). Trimming took 0 bases from V and 2 from J, leaving 11 bases between them. This CDR3 spans 16 amino acids. Written as DNA, the CDR3 is TGTGCCAGCAGCCAAGATATCGGGTCCGGCAATCAGCCCCAGCATTTT. Translating it yields CASSQDIGSGNQPQHF.

The genes are TRBV3-1 (or the pseudogene TRBV3-2) and TRBJ1-3, with a possible D match to TRBD1 (6 bases). Germline CDR1 LGHDT, CDR2 YNNKEL (reference sequence). V was shortened by 1 base and J by 1 base, with 14 bases between the two germline ends. The CDR3 totals 17 residues. The CDR3 is CASSQGASGASGNTIYF. CDR3 coding DNA: TGTGCCAGCAGCCAAGGAGCCTCAGGGGCGTCTGGAAACACCATATATTTT.

The gene calls are TRBV5-1 and TRBJ2-5; 7 nucleotides align to TRBD1. The CDR3 contains 14 residues. The germline CDR1 and CDR2 sequences are SGHRS and YFSETQ. After removal of 4 bases from V and 2 bases from J, the junction contained 5 bases not matched to a gene. DNA of the CDR3: TGCGCCAGCAGCCATAAGACAGGGCAAGAGACCCAGTACTTC. It yields the protein CASSHKTGQETQYF.

This clone was detected once. The rearrangement joins TRBV6-2 or TRBV6-3 to TRBJ2-2; 8 bases agree with TRBD2. Germline CDR1 MNHEY, CDR2 SVGEGT. Losses at the gene ends were 5 bases for V and 1 base for J; bases not matched to a gene: 3. The CDR3 covers 15 residues. In nucleotides, the CDR3 is TGTGCCAGCAGTGTCAGCGGGGGGAACACCGGGGAGCTGTTTTTT. This sequence encodes CASSVSGGNTGELFF.